Listed here are 3 T cell receptor beta chains from one sample, sequenced in a study of graft-versus-host responses after intestinal transplantation. Sequencing was performed with immunoSEQ multiplex PCR; in TCRdb, only in-frame clones are kept and a portion is missing. The table records roughly 99,000 clones, 85% to 95% of them present only once. Their cognate antigens are unknown. The sample was unstimulated CD8+ T cells sorted from spleen or lymph node cells, taken before transplant. These receptors were obtained from a human donor who was the organ donor for an intestinal transplant.

The CDR3, as DNA: TGTGCCAGCAGTTACGCGGGGGTGAACACTGAAGCTTTCTTT. Residues: CASSYAGVNTEAFF. The chain has TRBV6-5 and TRBJ1-1; D possibly corresponds to TRBD1 (5 bases). Germline loops: CDR1 MNHEY, CDR2 SVGAGI. The CDR3 runs to 14 residues. Trimming shortened V by 2 bases and J by 0 bases, and 7 bases separated the two germline ends.

The chain employs TRBV9 and TRBJ2-2; D is undetermined. Germline V gene data show CDR1 as SGDLS and CDR2 as YYNGEE. This CDR3 region has 12 residues. Trimming removed 3 bases from V and 8 bases from J, with 8 bases in between. CDR3 residues: CASSGALGELFF. CDR3 bases: TGTGCCAGCAGCGGAGCGCTTGGGGAGCTGTTTTTT.

The chain employs TRBV7-9 and TRBJ2-5; TRBD1 matches at 7 bases. Germline V CDR1 and CDR2: SEHNR, FQNEAQ (reference sequence). This CDR3 is 15 amino acids long. V shed 3 bases, J shed 3 bases, and the junction held 7 bases outside the gene matches. The CDR3 bases are TGTGCCAGCAGCTTTTTAGACAGGGATAAAGAGACCCAGTACTTC. It specifies CASSFLDRDKETQYF. The variable domain in full, with the rest retrieved from reference TRBV7-9 and TRBJ2-5, is DTGVSQNPRHKITKRGQNVTFRCDPISEHNRLYWYRQTLGQGPEFLTYFQNEAQLEKSRLLSDRFSAERPKGSFSTLEIQRTEQGDSAMYLCASSFLDRDKETQYFGPGTRLLVL.